In its sample, the clone carrying this TCR beta chain was seen a few times. One Seattle source followed patients from active infection through their disease course. In the original workflow: Estimation of nucleated cell counts was performed using reference gene primer amplification. The data were produced by immunoSEQ multiplex PCR, yet TCRdb's version contains in-frame clones alone and is incomplete. V, J and clone size reflect that table, while D and trimming were determined from the DNA. The sample shows 230,000 or so clones, around 90% of them seen only once. These data come from a study of blood T cell repertoires in COVID-19. As for the study in general: COVID-19 samples, acute and convalescent, were from the United States, Italy and Spain. T cells, B-cell-depleted T cells, or PBMCs provided the cDNA or gDNA that served as material.

CDR1 is MNHEY, CDR2 SVGEGT, per germline. This CDR3 region has 15 residues. Trimming cost V 5 bases and J 6 bases; bases outside gene matches: 6. Sample: peripheral blood. This chain connects TRBV6-2 or TRBV6-3 to TRBJ2-1, with 11 bases that match TRBD2. This clonotype originated in a woman aged 60-75 years with COVID-19, enrolled during active disease. CDR3 in amino acids: CASSPHLAGGNEQFF. CDR3 nucleotide sequence: TGTGCCAGCAGTCCCCACCTAGCGGGGGGCAATGAGCAGTTCTTC.